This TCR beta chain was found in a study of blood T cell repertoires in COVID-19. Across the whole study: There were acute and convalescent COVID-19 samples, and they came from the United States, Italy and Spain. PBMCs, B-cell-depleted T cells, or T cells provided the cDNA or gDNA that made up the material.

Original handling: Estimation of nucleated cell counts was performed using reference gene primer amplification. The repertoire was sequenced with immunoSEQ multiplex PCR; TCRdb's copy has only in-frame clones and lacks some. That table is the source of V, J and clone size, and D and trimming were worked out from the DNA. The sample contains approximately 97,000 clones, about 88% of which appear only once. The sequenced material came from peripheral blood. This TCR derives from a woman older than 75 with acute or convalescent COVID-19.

The CDR3 coding sequence is TGTGCCAGCAGCGTAGGGGCAGGCTATAATTCACCCCTCCACTTT. This encodes CASSVGAGYNSPLHF. The chain combines TRBV9 with TRBJ1-6; no reliable D call. The V gene lost 0 bases and the J gene lost 3 bases, with 7 bases spanning the gap. The germline CDR1 and CDR2 sequences are SGDLS and YYNGEE. The CDR3 extends over 15 amino acids. The whole variable domain, filled in from reference TRBV9 and TRBJ1-6, reads DSGVTQTPKHLITATGQRVTLRCSPRSGDLSVYWYQQSLDQGLQFLIQYYNGEERAKGNILERFSAQQFPDLHSELNLSSLELGDSALYFCASSVGAGYNSPLHFGNGTRLTVT.